This TCR beta chain was identified during a study of post-analysis software for immune sequencing data. Overall study: Included among the disease courses, which were recorded for the cohort, were relapsing-remitting, secondary progressive and progressive-relapsing multiple sclerosis.

The library was made from cDNA and included unique molecular identifiers. TCRdb recomputed calls from the PCR reads with MiXCR, one row per CDR3 protein. The profile shows roughly 620,000 distinct CDR3 sequences, 40% to 50% of them singletons. With respect to this clonotype: Antigen: not known.

Findings and limits, study-wide: Comparison with controls showed significantly lower normalized Chao1 diversity in multiple sclerosis patients. With TRBV5-6, TRBV5-1 and TRBV20-1 included, about five TRBV segments were more frequent in patients than in controls. Same-batch preparations were strongly co-clustered by F measure.

Germline V CDR1 and CDR2: MNHNS, SASEGT. V was trimmed by 5 bases and J by 5 bases, leaving 18 bases between them. The CDR3 runs to 15 residues. The clonotype comes from a girl between 5 and 17 years old with multiple sclerosis. The chain couples TRBV6-1 to TRBJ1-2; perhaps TRBD1 as D (5 bases). Sequencing was carried out using blood. The CDR3 DNA reads as TGTGCCAGCAGTCCTCAGCGGGGGTCCTATTATGGCTACACCTTC. Its translation is CASSPQRGSYYGYTF.